This TCR beta chain emerged from a study of blood T cell repertoires in COVID-19. Turning to the study itself: Acute and convalescent COVID-19 samples came from the United States, Italy and Spain. Nucleic acid was either cDNA or gDNA, and it came from T cells, B-cell-depleted T cells, or PBMCs.

Original handling: Amplifying reference gene primers gave estimates of nucleated cell counts. Only in-frame clones appear in the TCRdb table, and some are missing; sequencing was by immunoSEQ multiplex PCR. The V and J calls and clone size were taken over from that table, and D and trimming were inferred from the DNA. The repertoire holds roughly 40,000 clones, with about 70% as singletons. The V and J ends lost 6 bases and 6 bases, in that order; junction bases with no gene match: 4. Germline CDR1 is SQVTM and CDR2 is ANQGSEA. The CDR3 is 12 residues long. This receptor was taken from a man aged 65-85 years with active or convalescent COVID-19. The sample consisted of peripheral blood. The rearrangement uses TRBV29-1 and TRBJ2-2; 7 bases are a match to TRBD2. The CDR3 is CSVRTSAGELFF. In DNA form, the CDR3 reads TGCAGCGTGCGGACTAGTGCCGGGGAGCTGTTTTTT.